A selection of T cell receptor beta chains follows, all from one sample in a study of T cells in Graves' hyperthyroidism and ophthalmopathy. TCRdb itself ran the multiplex PCR reads through MiXCR, one entry per CDR3 protein. The sample shows some 490,000 distinct CDR3 sequences, approximately 23% of them seen only once. The material sequenced was blood. Source of these receptors: a woman in her 70s with Graves' ophthalmopathy. CDR3s include the opening cysteine and the closing phenylalanine or tryptophan. The order of the fields is V gene, clone size, J gene, D gene, CDR3 DNA, CDR3 protein. D genes are given only for firm matches. A row's size may be missing; if present it is once, few, many or a size class.

v_call: TRBV19; clone_size: -; j_call: TRBJ1-1; d_call: -; cdr3_nt: TGTGCCAGTACCCCATCCGGGCCGAACACTGAAGCTTTCTTT; cdr3_aa: CASTPSGPNTEAFF
v_call: TRBV7-8; clone_size: many; j_call: TRBJ1-2; d_call: -; cdr3_nt: TGTGCCAGCAGCACCTACCGAGGGGGCTACACCTTC; cdr3_aa: CASSTYRGGYTF
v_call: TRBV12-3/TRBV12-4; clone_size: many; j_call: TRBJ2-2; d_call: TRBD2; cdr3_nt: TGTGCCAGCAGTTTTGGGCGGGAGGGCCACACCGGGGAGCTGTTTTTT; cdr3_aa: CASSFGREGHTGELFF
v_call: TRBV20-1; clone_size: -; j_call: TRBJ2-7; d_call: -; cdr3_nt: TGCAGTGCTAGAGTGGGACCTAGTGGCGAGCAGTACTTC; cdr3_aa: CSARVGPSGEQYF
v_call: TRBV6-2/TRBV6-3; clone_size: -; j_call: TRBJ2-2; d_call: -; cdr3_nt: TGTGCCAGCAGGGGAGACAGGAGAGGCCTCAGGACCGGGGAGCTGTTTTTT; cdr3_aa: CASRGDRRGLRTGELFF
v_call: TRBV5-1; clone_size: -; j_call: TRBJ2-3; d_call: -; cdr3_nt: TGCGCCAGCAGCGGTGACAGTAGCACAGATACGCAGTATTTT; cdr3_aa: CASSGDSSTDTQYF
v_call: TRBV3-1; clone_size: -; j_call: TRBJ1-1; d_call: -; cdr3_nt: TGTGCCAGCAGCCAAGGCCCCGGGAAGTGGGACACTGAAGCTTTCTTT; cdr3_aa: CASSQGPGKWDTEAFF
v_call: TRBV11-3; clone_size: few; j_call: TRBJ2-3; d_call: TRBD1; cdr3_nt: TGTGCCAGCAGCTTAGGGGACAGGGCCACAGATACGCAGTATTTT; cdr3_aa: CASSLGDRATDTQYF
v_call: TRBV12-3/TRBV12-4; clone_size: many; j_call: TRBJ1-2; d_call: TRBD1; cdr3_nt: TGTGCCAGCAGATCAGGACAGGGGATTTATGGCTACACCTTC; cdr3_aa: CASRSGQGIYGYTF
v_call: TRBV12-3/TRBV12-4; clone_size: few; j_call: TRBJ2-1; d_call: -; cdr3_nt: TGTGCCAGCAGTTTAAATGTCGGGGGTCAGTTCTTC; cdr3_aa: CASSLNVGGQFF
v_call: TRBV11-2; clone_size: many; j_call: TRBJ1-1; d_call: -; cdr3_nt: TGTGCCAGCAGCAAGGGACATACTGGCGCTGAAGCTTTCTTT; cdr3_aa: CASSKGHTGAEAFF
v_call: TRBV30; clone_size: -; j_call: TRBJ2-3; d_call: TRBD2; cdr3_nt: TGTGCCTGGAGTGTACTCCGGACTAGCGGCAACACAGATACGCAGTATTTT; cdr3_aa: CAWSVLRTSGNTDTQYF
v_call: TRBV5-1; clone_size: many; j_call: TRBJ1-1; d_call: -; cdr3_nt: TGCGCCAGCAGCTTGTCTGGATCTCGGAACACTGAAGCTTTCTTT; cdr3_aa: CASSLSGSRNTEAFF
v_call: TRBV6-1; clone_size: -; j_call: TRBJ2-2; d_call: TRBD2; cdr3_nt: TGTGCCAGCAGACCCGGCGGACTAGCGGGAGGGCCAATCGGGGAGCTGTTTTTT; cdr3_aa: CASRPGGLAGGPIGELFF
v_call: TRBV28; clone_size: few; j_call: TRBJ2-7; d_call: -; cdr3_nt: TGTGCCAGCAGTTTATGGGCCCGAGGGGGGACCGAGCAGTACTTC; cdr3_aa: CASSLWARGGTEQYF
v_call: TRBV19; clone_size: -; j_call: TRBJ2-3; d_call: -; cdr3_nt: TGTGCCAGTAGACAGGGAATACGGAGCACAGATACGCAGTATTTT; cdr3_aa: CASRQGIRSTDTQYF
v_call: TRBV6-5; clone_size: -; j_call: TRBJ2-1; d_call: -; cdr3_nt: TGTGCCAGCAGTTACTTAGGAGGGATCCCGTTCTTC; cdr3_aa: CASSYLGGIPFF
v_call: TRBV25-1; clone_size: few; j_call: TRBJ1-2; d_call: -; cdr3_nt: TGTGCCAGCAGCCCCCACGGGGGGGACGGCTACACCTTC; cdr3_aa: CASSPHGGDGYTF
v_call: TRBV6-2/TRBV6-3; clone_size: few; j_call: TRBJ2-7; d_call: TRBD1; cdr3_nt: TGTGCCAGCCTAGGGACAGGGGTCGCCTACGAGCAGTACTTC; cdr3_aa: CASLGTGVAYEQYF
v_call: TRBV7-9; clone_size: -; j_call: TRBJ1-3; d_call: TRBD1; cdr3_nt: TGTGCCAGCAGCTCAAGACAGGGCGGTTCTGTCTCTGGAAACACCATATATTTT; cdr3_aa: CASSSRQGGSVSGNTIYF
v_call: TRBV19; clone_size: few; j_call: TRBJ2-5; d_call: -; cdr3_nt: TGTGCCAGTAGTCCCATATATGGAGAGACCCAGTACTTC; cdr3_aa: CASSPIYGETQYF
v_call: TRBV7-2; clone_size: many; j_call: TRBJ2-7; d_call: -; cdr3_nt: TGTGCCAGCAGCTCAAGCCCATCCTTCGAGCAGTACTTC; cdr3_aa: CASSSSPSFEQYF
v_call: TRBV30; clone_size: -; j_call: TRBJ1-2; d_call: TRBD1; cdr3_nt: TGTGCCTCACGGGACAGGGGCGAGAACTATGGCTACACCTTC; cdr3_aa: CASRDRGENYGYTF
v_call: TRBV5-1; clone_size: -; j_call: TRBJ2-3; d_call: TRBD2; cdr3_nt: TGCGCCAGCAGCCCCTTCCCCGCGGGAGCGGGAGATACGCAGTATTTT; cdr3_aa: CASSPFPAGAGDTQYF
v_call: TRBV20-1; clone_size: -; j_call: TRBJ1-6; d_call: TRBD1; cdr3_nt: TGCAGTGCTCGTCGGACAGGGGGCAGTTCACCCCTCCACTTT; cdr3_aa: CSARRTGGSSPLHF
v_call: TRBV7-3; clone_size: many; j_call: TRBJ1-1; d_call: -; cdr3_nt: TGTGCCAGCAGTCAATTCTCGGGACACCCCATCGATGAAGCTTTCTTT; cdr3_aa: CASSQFSGHPIDEAFF
v_call: TRBV27; clone_size: few; j_call: TRBJ1-1; d_call: TRBD1; cdr3_nt: TGTGCCAGCAGTCGAGGGACAGTTTTGAACACTGAAGCTTTCTTT; cdr3_aa: CASSRGTVLNTEAFF